What follows are 2 T cell receptor beta chains derived from one specimen sequenced in a study of T cell repertoires in aging, cancer and after chemotherapy. TCR beta rearrangements were amplified from peripheral blood genomic DNA. Multiplex touch-down PCR with TRB-A/B primers amplified rearranged V-D-J TRB sequences. TCRdb reprocessed the multiplex PCR reads via MiXCR and lists one record per CDR3 protein. The sample contains approximately 3,100 distinct CDR3 sequences, about 35% of which appear only once. The sample consisted of blood. The receptor source for this set is a human donor with a solid tumor.

The rearrangement joins TRBV20-1 to TRBJ2-5, with 11 bases aligning to TRBD1. The CDR3 covers 14 residues. Trimming removed 6 bases from V and 2 bases from J; junction bases left unmatched: 5. The germline gives CDR1 DFQATT, CDR2 SNEGSKA (reference sequence). CDR3 residues: CSATGTGGQETQYF. CDR3 DNA: TGCAGTGCCACCGGGACAGGGGGACAAGAGACCCAGTACTTC.

This clonotype has more than one count but fewer than ten. This chain links TRBV20-1 with TRBJ1-1, with D tentatively TRBD1 (5 bases). Germline CDR1 DFQATT, CDR2 SNEGSKA (reference sequence). The CDR3 has 14 residues. The ends were cut back, 1 base at V and 4 bases at J, with 13 bases in the middle. Here the CDR3 DNA reads TGCAGTGCTAGAGTTCCCGCCGGGGGCACTGAAGCTTTCTTT. Protein product: CSARVPAGGTEAFF.